The 11 T cell receptor beta chains below were found in one sample sequenced in a study of graft-versus-host responses after intestinal transplantation. Antigen specificity for these receptors is unknown. TCRdb's copy holds only in-frame clones and misses some; the assay was immunoSEQ multiplex PCR. The sample yields about 59,000 clones, about 94% seen once. The sequencing here drew on unstimulated CD4+ T cells sorted from spleen or lymph node cells, taken before transplant. The receptor source for this set is a human donor who was the organ donor for an intestinal transplant.

This chain joins TRBV7-2 and TRBJ2-4, with D unclear. V lost 4 bases to trimming and J lost 9 bases, with 16 bases between them. The CDR3 totals 14 residues. CDR1 SGHTA and CDR2 FQGNSA come from the germline V gene. CDR3 DNA sequence: TGTGCCAGCAGCTCCACCGGGTCCGCTGGCATTCAGTACTTC. Protein sequence: CASSSTGSAGIQYF.

This chain joins TRBV25-1 and TRBJ2-5, with unresolved D. The CDR3 totals 15 residues. Germline assignment: CDR1 MGHDK and CDR2 SYGVNS. V lost 0 bases and J 0 bases, leaving 8 bases between the germline ends. DNA for the CDR3: TGTGCCAGCAGTGAATATTCCCGCTACCAAGAGACCCAGTACTTC. It encodes CASSEYSRYQETQYF.

The chain has TRBV25-1 and TRBJ1-1; D perhaps matches TRBD1 (6 bases). This CDR3 is built from 16 residues. V gave up 6 bases and J gave up 6 bases, with 23 bases separating them. Germline CDR1 is MGHDK and CDR2 is SYGVNS. The chain's CDR3 is CASSRGSLTGRPEAFF. In DNA, the CDR3 is TGTGCCAGCAGCCGAGGGTCCCTGACAGGTCGACCTGAAGCTTTCTTT.

J is TRBJ2-7 and V is TRBV4-1; TRBD2 aligns across 9 bases. V shed 0 bases, J shed 6 bases, and the junction held 9 bases outside the gene matches. Germline V gene sequence: CDR1 MGHRA, CDR2 YSYEKL. The CDR3 is made up of 16 amino acids. In nucleotides, the CDR3 is TGCGCCAGCAGCCAAGATCAACGGCGGGGGGGCGGCGAGCAGTACTTC. Translating it yields CASSQDQRRGGGEQYF.

V gene TRBV7-3 combines with J gene TRBJ2-2; the match to TRBD2 covers 10 bases. The CDR3 is made up of 17 amino acids. Unmatched junction bases numbered 5, after V lost 4 bases and J lost 0 bases. Germline values: CDR1 SGHTA, CDR2 FQGTGA. For the CDR3, the DNA is TGTGCCAGCAGCTACATAGCGGGGGGCCCGAACACCGGGGAGCTGTTTTTT. This codes for CASSYIAGGPNTGELFF.

This chain uses TRBV21-1 with TRBJ1-5; the table names TRBD1, a call not compared with the DNA. TRBV21-1 counts as a pseudogene. The CDR3 covers 18 residues. The CDR3 protein is CASSHRGSLRFSNQPQHF. CDR3 in DNA: TGTGCCAGCAGCCACAGGGGTTCGCTCCGCTTTAGCAATCAGCCCCAGCATTTT.

The V gene is TRBV10-3, the J gene TRBJ2-7; tentative D call: TRBD2 (6 bases). This CDR3 region has 12 residues. With 6 bases removed from V and 0 bases from J, the gap between germline ends came to 6 bases. Germline V gene lookup returns CDR1 ENHRY and CDR2 SYGVKD. The CDR3 protein is CAISGSSYEQYF. Written as DNA, the CDR3 is TGTGCCATCAGCGGGAGCTCCTACGAGCAGTACTTC.

The V call is TRBV2, the J call TRBJ2-1; TRBD1 aligns across 7 bases. The length of the CDR3 is 15 residues. The germline V gene has CDR1 SNHLY and CDR2 FYNNEI. V was pared by 3 bases and J by 4 bases, with 6 bases of the junction left unmatched. CDR3 DNA sequence: TGTGCCAGCAGTGAGGGCACAGGGGCGTACAATGAGCAGTTCTTC. Amino acid sequence: CASSEGTGAYNEQFF.

V is TRBV5-6 and J is TRBJ1-2; 7 bases map to TRBD1. Trimming took 4 bases from V and 2 from J; bases not matched to a gene: 2. The CDR3 is 13 amino acids. Germline CDR1 and CDR2: SGHDT and YYEEEE. CDR3 sequence (DNA): TGTGCCAGCAGCCCACAGGGGAACTATGGCTACACCTTC. This codes for CASSPQGNYGYTF.

This chain joins TRBV9 and TRBJ1-5; D remains unclear. There are 15 residues in the CDR3. Trimming took 1 base from V and 1 from J, leaving 9 bases between them. CDR1 is SGDLS and CDR2 is YYNGEE in the germline V gene. The DNA for the CDR3 is TGTGCCAGCAGCGTAACCGCTATGAGCAATCAGCCCCAGCATTTT. Translated, it gives CASSVTAMSNQPQHF. The full variable domain, with the rest looked up from reference TRBV9 and TRBJ1-5, is DSGVTQTPKHLITATGQRVTLRCSPRSGDLSVYWYQQSLDQGLQFLIQYYNGEERAKGNILERFSAQQFPDLHSELNLSSLELGDSALYFCASSVTAMSNQPQHFGDGTRLSIL.

Here the CDR3 reads CASSLRRGLYEQYF. Written as DNA, the CDR3 is TGTGCCAGCAGCTTAAGGCGGGGGCTTTACGAGCAGTACTTC. The rearrangement joins TRBV7-2 to TRBJ2-7, with D maybe TRBD2 (7 bases). Trimming stripped 2 bases from V and 4 bases from J, with 12 bases between. Germline V gene lookup returns CDR1 SGHTA and CDR2 FQGNSA. This CDR3 has 14 residues.